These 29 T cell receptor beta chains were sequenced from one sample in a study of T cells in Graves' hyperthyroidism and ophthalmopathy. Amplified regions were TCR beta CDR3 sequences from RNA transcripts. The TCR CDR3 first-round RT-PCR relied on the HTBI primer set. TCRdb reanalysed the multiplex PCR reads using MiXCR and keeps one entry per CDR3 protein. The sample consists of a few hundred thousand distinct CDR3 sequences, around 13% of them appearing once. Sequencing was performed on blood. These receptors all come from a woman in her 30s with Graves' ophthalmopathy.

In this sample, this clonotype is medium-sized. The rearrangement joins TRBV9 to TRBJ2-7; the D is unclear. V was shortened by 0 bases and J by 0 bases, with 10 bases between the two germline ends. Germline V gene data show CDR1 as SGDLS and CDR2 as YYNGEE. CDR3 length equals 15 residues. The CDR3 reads CASSVAGPSSYEQYF. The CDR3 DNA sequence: TGTGCCAGCAGCGTAGCTGGGCCTAGCTCCTACGAGCAGTACTTC.

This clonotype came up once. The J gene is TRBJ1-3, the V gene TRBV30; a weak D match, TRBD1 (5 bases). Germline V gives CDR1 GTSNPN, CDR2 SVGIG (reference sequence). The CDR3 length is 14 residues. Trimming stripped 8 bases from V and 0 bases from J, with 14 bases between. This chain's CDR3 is CAQSEGTSGNTIYF. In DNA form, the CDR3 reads TGTGCCCAGAGTGAGGGGACCTCTGGAAACACCATATATTTT.

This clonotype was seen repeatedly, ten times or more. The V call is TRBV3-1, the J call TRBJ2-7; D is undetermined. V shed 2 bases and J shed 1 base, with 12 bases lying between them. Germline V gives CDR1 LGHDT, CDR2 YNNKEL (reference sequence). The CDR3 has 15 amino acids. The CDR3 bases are TGTGCCAGCAGCCAATCACTTTCGGAATCCTACGAGCAGTACTTC. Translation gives CASSQSLSESYEQYF.

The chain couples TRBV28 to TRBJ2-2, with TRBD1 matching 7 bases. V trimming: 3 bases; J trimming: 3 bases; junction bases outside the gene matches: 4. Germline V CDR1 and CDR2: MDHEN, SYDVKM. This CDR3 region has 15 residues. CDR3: CASSFMGQYTGELFF. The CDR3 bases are TGTGCCAGCAGTTTCATGGGACAGTACACCGGGGAGCTGTTTTTT.

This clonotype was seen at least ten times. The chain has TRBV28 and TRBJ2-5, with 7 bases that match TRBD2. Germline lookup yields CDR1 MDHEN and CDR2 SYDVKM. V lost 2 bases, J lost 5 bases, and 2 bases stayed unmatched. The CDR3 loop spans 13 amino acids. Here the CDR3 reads CASSLRTRETQYF. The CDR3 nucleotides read TGTGCCAGCAGTTTAAGGACTAGGGAGACCCAGTACTTC.

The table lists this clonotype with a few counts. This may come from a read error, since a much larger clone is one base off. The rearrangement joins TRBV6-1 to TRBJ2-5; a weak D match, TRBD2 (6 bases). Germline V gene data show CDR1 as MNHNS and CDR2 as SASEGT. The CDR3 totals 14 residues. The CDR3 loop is CVSSEWWREETQYF. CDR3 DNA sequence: TGTGTCAGCAGTGAGTGGTGGAGGGAAGAGACCCAGTACTTC.

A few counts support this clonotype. The CDR3, as DNA: TGTGCCAGCAACTTTGGGGGTTCCGACGAGCAGTACTTC. This translates into CASNFGGSDEQYF. J is TRBJ2-7 and V is TRBV7-9; D tentatively fits TRBD1 or TRBD2 (5 bases each). V lost 7 bases and J lost 5, with 15 bases in between. This CDR3 comprises 13 residues. Germline-derived CDR1 and CDR2 are SEHNR and FQNEAQ (reference sequence). Drawing the rest from reference TRBV7-9 and TRBJ2-7, the complete variable domain is DTGVSQNPRHKITKRGQNVTFRCDPISEHNRLYWYRQTLGQGPEFLTYFQNEAQLEKSRLLSDRFSAERPKGSFSTLEIQRTEQGDSAMYLCASNFGGSDEQYFGPGTRLTVT.

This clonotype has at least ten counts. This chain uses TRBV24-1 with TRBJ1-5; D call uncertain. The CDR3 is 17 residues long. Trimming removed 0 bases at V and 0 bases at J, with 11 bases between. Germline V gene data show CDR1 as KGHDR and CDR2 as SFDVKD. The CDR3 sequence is CATSDLHRSDSNQPQHF. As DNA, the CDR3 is TGTGCCACCAGTGATTTGCACCGCTCCGATAGCAATCAGCCCCAGCATTTT.

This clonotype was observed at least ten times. CDR3 DNA sequence: TGTGCCAGCAGCTCCCCGACAGGGGAAAATGAGCAGTTCTTC. This translates into CASSSPTGENEQFF. The chain couples TRBV7-3 to TRBJ2-1, with TRBD1 matching 8 bases. CDR3 length: 14 residues. CDR1 and CDR2 (germline): SGHTA, FQGTGA. V lost 4 bases and J lost 7; bases outside the gene matches: 6.

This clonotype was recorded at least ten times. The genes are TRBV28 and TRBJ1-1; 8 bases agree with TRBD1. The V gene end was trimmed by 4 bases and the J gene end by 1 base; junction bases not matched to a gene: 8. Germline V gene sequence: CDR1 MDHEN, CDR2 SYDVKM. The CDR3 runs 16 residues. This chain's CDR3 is CASSSPSGGGNTEAFF. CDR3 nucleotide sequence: TGTGCCAGCAGTTCGCCTTCAGGGGGCGGGAACACTGAAGCTTTCTTT.

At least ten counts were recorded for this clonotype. The CDR3 bases are TGCAGCGGTGAGAGAGGGATCACAGATACGCAGTATTTT. This translates into CSGERGITDTQYF. The chain is built from TRBV29-1 and TRBJ2-3; maybe TRBD2 (5 bases). CDR3 length equals 13 residues. The germline CDR1 and CDR2 sequences are SQVTM and ANQGSEA. Deletions cut 7 bases from V and 2 bases from J, with 13 bases between.

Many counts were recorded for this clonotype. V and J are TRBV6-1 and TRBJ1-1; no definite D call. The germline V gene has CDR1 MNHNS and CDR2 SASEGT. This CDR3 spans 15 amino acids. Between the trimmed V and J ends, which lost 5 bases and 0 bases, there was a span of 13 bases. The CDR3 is CASSWTTPLNTEAFF. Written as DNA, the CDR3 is TGTGCCAGCAGTTGGACGACACCCCTGAACACTGAAGCTTTCTTT.

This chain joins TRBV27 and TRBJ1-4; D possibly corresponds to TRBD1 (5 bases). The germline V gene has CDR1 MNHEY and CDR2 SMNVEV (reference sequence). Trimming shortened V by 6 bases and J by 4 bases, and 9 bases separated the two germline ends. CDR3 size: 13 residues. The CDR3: CASRRGDNEKLFF. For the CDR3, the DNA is TGTGCCAGCAGACGGGGGGATAATGAAAAACTGTTTTTT.

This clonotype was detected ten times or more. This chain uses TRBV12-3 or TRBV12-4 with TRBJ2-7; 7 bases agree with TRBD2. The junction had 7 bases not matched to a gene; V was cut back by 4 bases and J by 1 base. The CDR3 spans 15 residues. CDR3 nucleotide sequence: TGTGCCAGCAGTTCCTATCAGCGGGGATCCTACGAGCAGTACTTC. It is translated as CASSSYQRGSYEQYF.

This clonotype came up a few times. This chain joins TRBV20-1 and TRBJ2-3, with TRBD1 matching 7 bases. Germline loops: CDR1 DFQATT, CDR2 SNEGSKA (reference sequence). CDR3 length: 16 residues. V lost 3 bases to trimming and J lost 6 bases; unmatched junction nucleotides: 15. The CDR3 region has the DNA TGCAGTGCTAGTCGGCTTGTCGGCAGGGGGATCGATACGCAGTATTTT. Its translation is CSASRLVGRGIDTQYF.

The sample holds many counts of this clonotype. CDR3 residues: CASSGSLRDTEAFF. In DNA, the CDR3 is TGCGCCAGCAGCGGGTCTCTCCGGGACACTGAAGCTTTCTTT. The chain uses TRBV5-1 and TRBJ1-1; no clear D. With 4 bases removed from V and 3 bases from J, the gap between germline ends came to 13 bases. CDR3 size: 14 residues. CDR1 is SGHRS and CDR2 is YFSETQ in the germline V gene.

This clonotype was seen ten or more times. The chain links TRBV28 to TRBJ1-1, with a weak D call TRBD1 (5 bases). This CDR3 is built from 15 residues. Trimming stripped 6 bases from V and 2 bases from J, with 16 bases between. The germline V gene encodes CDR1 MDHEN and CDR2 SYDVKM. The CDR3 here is CASSLKRTPNTEAFF. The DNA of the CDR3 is TGTGCCAGCAGCTTGAAGAGGACACCAAACACTGAAGCTTTCTTT.

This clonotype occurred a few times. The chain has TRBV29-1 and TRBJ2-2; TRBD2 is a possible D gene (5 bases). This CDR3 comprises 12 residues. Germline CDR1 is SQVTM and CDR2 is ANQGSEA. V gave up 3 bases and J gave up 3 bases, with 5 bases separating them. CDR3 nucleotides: TGCAGCGTTGAGCGGGACACCGGGGAGCTGTTTTTT. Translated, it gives CSVERDTGELFF.

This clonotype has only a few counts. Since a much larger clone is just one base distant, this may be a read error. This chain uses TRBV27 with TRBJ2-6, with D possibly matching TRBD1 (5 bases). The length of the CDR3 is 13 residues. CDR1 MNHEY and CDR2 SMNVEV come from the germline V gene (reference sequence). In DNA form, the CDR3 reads TGTGCCAGCAGTTTCTCTGGGGCCAACGTCCCGACTTTC. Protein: CASSFSGANVPTF.

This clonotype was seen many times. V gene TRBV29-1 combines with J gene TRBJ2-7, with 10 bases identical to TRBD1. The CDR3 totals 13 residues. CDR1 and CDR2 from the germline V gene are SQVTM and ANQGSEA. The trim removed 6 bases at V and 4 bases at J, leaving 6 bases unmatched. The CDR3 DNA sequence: TGCAGCGTCGGGGGACAGGGGCTTTACGAGCAGTACTTC. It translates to CSVGGQGLYEQYF.

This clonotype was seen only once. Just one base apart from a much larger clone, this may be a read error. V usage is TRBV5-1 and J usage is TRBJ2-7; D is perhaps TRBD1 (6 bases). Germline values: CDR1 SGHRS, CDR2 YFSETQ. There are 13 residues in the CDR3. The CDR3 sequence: CASITQGRYERYF. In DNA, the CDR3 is TGCGCCAGCATCACCCAGGGGCGGTACGAGCGGTACTTC. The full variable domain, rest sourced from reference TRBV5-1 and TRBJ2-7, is KAGVTQTPRYLIKTRGQQVTLSCSPISGHRSVSWYQQTPGQGLQFLFEYFSETQRNKGNFPGRFSGRQFSNSRSEMNVSTLELGDSALYLCASITQGRYERYFGPGTRLTVT.

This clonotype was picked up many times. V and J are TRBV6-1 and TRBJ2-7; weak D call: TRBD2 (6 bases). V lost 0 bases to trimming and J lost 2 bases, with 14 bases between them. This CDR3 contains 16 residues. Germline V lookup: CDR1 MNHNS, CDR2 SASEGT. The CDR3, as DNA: TGTGCCAGCAGTGAAGCTATTGGAGGGGCGGCCTACGAGCAGTACTTC. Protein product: CASSEAIGGAAYEQYF.

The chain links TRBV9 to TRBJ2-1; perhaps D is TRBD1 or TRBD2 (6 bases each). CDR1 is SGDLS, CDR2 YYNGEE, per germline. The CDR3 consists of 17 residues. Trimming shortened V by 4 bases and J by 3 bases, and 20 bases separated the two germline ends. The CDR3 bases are TGTGCCAGCAGCCCGGGGGCGGGTAGTCTCCTCTACAATGAGCAGTTCTTC. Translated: CASSPGAGSLLYNEQFF.

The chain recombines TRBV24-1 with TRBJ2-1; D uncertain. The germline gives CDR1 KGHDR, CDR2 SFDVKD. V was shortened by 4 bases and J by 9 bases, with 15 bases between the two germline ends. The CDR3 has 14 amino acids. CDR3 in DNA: TGTGCCACCAGTGAATATGGGTCATTGGGTGAGCAGTTCTTC. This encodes CATSEYGSLGEQFF.

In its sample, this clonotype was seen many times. CDR3 in DNA: TGTGCCAGCAGAACCTCATACACTGAAGCTTTCTTT. Translated, it gives CASRTSYTEAFF. The V and J genes are TRBV5-8 and TRBJ1-1; D unresolved. The V gene lost 5 bases and the J gene lost 3 bases, with 8 bases spanning the gap. Per the germline V gene, CDR1 is SGHTS and CDR2 is YDEGEE. This CDR3 spans 12 amino acids. Full variable domain (remainder filled in from reference TRBV5-8 and TRBJ1-1): EAGVTQSPTHLIKTRGQQATLRCSPISGHTSVYWYQQALGLGLQFLLWYDEGEERNRGNFPPRFSGRQFPNYSSELNVNALELEDSALYLCASRTSYTEAFFGQGTRLTVV.

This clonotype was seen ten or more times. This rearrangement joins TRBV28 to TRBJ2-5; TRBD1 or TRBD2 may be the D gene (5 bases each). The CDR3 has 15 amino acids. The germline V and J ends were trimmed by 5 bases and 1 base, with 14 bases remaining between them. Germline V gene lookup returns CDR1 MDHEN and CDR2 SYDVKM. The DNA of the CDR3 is TGTGCCAGCAGTGGCGACCACGGGACCCAAGAGACCCAGTACTTC. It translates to CASSGDHGTQETQYF.

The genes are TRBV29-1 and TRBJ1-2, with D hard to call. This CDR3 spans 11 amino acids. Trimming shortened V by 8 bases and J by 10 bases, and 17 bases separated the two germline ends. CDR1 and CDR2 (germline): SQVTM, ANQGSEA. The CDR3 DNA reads TGCAGCATAAAAGATATCTTCATCTACACCTTC. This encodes CSIKDIFIYTF. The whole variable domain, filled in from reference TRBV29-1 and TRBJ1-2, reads SAVISQKPSRDICQRGTSLTIQCQVDSQVTMMFWYRQQPGQSLTLIATANQGSEATYESGFVIDKFPISRPNLTFSTLTVSNMSPEDSSIYLCSIKDIFIYTFGSGTRLTVV.

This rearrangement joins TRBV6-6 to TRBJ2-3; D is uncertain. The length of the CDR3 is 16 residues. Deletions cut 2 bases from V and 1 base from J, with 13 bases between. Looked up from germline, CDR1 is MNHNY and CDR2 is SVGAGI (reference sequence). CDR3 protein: CASSYRGVVGTDTQYF. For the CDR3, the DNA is TGTGCCAGCAGTTACCGTGGCGTCGTGGGCACAGATACGCAGTATTTT.

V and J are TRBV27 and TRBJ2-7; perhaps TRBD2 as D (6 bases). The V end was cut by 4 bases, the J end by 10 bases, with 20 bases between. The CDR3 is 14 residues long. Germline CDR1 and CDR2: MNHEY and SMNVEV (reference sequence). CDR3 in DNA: TGTGCCAGCAGTTCGTCTTCAGGGAGGCGCGATCAGTACTTC. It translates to CASSSSSGRRDQYF.